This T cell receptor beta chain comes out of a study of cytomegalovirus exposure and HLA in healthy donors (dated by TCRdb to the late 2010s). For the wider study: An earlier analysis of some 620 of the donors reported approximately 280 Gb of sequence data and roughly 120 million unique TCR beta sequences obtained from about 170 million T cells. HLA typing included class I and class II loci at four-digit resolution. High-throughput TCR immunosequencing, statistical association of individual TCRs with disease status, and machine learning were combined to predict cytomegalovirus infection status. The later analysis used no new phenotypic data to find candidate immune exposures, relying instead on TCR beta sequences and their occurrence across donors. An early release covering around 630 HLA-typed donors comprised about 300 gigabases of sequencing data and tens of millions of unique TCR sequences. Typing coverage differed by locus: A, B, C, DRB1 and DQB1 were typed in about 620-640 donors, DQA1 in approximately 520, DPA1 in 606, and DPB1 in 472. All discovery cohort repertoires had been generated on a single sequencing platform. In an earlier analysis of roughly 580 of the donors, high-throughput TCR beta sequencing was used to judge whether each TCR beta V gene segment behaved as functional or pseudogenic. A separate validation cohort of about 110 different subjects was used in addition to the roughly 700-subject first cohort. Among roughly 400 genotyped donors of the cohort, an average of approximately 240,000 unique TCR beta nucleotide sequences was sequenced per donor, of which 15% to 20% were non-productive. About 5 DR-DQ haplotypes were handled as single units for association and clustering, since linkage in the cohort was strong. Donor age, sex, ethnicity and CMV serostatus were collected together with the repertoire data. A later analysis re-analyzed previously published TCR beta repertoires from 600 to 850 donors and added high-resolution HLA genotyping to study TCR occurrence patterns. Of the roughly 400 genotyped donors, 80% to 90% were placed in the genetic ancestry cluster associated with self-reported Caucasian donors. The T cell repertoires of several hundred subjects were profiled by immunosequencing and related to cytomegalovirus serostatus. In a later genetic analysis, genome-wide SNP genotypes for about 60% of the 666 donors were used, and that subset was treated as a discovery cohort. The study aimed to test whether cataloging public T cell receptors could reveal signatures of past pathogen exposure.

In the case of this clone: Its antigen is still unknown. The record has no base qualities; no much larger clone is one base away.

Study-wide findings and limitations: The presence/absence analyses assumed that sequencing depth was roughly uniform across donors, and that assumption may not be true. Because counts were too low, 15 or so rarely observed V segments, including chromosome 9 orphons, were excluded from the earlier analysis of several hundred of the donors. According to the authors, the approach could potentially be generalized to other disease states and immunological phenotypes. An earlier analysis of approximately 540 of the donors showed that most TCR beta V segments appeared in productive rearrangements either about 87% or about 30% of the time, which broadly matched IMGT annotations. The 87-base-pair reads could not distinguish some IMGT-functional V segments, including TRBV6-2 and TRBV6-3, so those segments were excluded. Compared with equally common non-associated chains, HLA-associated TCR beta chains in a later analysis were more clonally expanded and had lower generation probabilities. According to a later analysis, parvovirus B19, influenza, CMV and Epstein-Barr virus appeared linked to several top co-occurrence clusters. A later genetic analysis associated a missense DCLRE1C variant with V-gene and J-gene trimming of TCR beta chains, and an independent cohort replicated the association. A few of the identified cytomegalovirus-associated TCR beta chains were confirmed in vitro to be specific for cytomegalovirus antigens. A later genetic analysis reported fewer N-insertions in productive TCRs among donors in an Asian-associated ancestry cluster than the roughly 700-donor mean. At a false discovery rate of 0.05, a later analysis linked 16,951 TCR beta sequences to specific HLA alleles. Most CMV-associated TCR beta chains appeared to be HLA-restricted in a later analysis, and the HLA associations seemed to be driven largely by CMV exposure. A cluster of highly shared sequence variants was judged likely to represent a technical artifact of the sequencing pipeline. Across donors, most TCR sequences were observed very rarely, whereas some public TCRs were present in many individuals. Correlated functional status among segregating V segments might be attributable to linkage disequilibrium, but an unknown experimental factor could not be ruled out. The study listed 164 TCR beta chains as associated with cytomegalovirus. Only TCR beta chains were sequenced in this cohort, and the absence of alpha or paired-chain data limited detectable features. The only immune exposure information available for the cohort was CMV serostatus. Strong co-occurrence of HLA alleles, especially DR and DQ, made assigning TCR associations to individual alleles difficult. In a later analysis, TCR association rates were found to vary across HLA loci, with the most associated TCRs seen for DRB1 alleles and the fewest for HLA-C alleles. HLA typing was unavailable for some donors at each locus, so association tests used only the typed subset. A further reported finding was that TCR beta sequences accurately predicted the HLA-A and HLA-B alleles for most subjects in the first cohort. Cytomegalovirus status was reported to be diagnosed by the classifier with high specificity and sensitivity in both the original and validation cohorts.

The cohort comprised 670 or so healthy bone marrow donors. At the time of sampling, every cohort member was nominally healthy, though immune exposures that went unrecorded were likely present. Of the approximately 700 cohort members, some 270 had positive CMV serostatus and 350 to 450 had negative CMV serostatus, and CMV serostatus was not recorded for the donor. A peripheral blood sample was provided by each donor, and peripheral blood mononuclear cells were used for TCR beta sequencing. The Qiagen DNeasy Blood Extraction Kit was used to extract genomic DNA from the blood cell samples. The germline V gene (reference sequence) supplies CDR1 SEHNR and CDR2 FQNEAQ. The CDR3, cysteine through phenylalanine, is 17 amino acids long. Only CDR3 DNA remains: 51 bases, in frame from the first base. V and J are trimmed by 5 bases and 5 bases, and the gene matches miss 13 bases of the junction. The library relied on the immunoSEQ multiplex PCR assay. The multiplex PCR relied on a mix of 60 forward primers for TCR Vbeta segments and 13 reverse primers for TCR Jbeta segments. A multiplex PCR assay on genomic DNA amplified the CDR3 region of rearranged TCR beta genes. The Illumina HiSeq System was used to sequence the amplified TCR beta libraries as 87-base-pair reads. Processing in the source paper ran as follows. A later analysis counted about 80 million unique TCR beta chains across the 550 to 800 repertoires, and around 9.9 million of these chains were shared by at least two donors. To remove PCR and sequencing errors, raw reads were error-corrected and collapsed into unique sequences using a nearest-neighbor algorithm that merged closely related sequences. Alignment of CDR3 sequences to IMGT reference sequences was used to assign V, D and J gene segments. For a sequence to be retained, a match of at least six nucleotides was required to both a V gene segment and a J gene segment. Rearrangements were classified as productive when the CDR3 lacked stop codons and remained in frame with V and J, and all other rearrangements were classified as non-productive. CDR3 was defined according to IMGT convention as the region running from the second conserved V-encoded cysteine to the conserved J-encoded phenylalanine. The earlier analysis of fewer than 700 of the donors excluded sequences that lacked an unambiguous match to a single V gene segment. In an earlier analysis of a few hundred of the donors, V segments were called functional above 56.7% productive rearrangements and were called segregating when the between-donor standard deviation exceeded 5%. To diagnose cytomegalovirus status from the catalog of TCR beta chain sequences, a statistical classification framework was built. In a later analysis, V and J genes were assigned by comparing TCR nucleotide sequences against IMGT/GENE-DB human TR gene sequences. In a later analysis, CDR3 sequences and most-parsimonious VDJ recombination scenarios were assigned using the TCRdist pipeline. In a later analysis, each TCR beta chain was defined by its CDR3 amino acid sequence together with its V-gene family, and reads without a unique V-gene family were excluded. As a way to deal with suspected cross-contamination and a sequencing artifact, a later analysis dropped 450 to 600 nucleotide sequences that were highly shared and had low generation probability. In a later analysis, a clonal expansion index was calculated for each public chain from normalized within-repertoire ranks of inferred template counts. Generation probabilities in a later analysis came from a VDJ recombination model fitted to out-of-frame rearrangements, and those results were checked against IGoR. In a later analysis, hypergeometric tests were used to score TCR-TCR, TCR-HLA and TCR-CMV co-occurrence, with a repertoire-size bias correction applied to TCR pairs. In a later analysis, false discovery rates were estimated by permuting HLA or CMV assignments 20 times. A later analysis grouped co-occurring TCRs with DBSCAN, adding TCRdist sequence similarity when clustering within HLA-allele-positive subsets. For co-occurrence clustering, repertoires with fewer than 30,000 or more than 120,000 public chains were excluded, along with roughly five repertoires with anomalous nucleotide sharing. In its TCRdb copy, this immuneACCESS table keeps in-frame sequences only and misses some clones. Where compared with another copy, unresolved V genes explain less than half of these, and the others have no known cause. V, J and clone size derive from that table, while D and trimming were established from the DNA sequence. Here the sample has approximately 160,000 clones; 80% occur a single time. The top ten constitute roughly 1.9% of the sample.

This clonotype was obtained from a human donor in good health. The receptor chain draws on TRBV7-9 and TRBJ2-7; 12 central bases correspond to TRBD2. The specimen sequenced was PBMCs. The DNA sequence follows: TGTGCCAGCAGCCCCACTACTTTGACTAGCGGGGGAAACGAGCAGTACTTC. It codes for CASSPTTLTSGGNEQYF.